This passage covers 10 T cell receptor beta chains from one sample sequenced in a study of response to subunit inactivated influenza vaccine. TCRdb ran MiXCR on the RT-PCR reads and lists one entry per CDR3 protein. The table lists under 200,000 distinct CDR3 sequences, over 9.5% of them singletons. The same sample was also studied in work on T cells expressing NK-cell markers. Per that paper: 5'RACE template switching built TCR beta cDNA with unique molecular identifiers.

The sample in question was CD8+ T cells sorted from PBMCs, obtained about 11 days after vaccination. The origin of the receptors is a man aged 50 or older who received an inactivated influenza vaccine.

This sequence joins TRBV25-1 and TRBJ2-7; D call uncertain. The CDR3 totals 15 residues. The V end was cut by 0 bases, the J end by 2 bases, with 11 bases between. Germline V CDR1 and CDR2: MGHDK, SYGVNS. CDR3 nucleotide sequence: TGTGCCAGCAGTGAATACGGCGAGTCGGCCTACGAGCAGTACTTC. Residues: CASSEYGESAYEQYF.

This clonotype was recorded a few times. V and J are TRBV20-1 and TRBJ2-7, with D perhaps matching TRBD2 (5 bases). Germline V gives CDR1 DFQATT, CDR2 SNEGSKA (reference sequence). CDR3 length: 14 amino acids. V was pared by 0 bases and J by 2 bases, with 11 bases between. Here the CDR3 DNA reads TGCAGTGCTAGAGATTCGGACTTCCCCTACGAGCAGTACTTC. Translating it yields CSARDSDFPYEQYF.

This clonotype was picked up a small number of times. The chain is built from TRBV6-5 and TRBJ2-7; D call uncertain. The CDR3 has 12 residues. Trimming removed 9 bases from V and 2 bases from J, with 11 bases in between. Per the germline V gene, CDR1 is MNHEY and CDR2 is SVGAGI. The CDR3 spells CASKGRAYEQYF. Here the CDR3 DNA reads TGTGCCAGTAAAGGACGGGCCTACGAGCAGTACTTC.

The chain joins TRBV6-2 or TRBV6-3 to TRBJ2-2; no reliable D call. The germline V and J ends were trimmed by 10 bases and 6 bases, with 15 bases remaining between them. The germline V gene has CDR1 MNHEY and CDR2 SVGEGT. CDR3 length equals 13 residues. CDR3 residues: CATGSVAAGELFF. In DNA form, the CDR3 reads TGTGCCACCGGAAGTGTGGCTGCCGGGGAGCTGTTTTTT.

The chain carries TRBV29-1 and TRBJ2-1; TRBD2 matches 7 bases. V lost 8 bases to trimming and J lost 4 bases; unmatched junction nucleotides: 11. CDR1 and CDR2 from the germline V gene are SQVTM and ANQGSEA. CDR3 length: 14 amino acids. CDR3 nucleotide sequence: TGCAGCTCCCGGAGAACTAGCGAATACAATGAGCAGTTCTTC. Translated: CSSRRTSEYNEQFF.

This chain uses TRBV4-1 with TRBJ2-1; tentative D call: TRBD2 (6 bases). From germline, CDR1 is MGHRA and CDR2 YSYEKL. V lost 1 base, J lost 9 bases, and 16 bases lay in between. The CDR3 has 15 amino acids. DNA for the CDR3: TGCGCCAGCAGCCAAGGGTTGGAGGGCCTAAGTGAGCAGTTCTTC. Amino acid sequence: CASSQGLEGLSEQFF.

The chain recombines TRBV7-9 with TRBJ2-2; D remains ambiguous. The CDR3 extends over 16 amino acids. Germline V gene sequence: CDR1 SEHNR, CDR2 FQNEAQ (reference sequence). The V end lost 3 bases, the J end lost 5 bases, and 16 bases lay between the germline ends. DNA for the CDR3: TGTGCCAGCAGCTTTTTCCAGGAAGGTCGGACCGGGGAGCTGTTTTTT. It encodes CASSFFQEGRTGELFF.

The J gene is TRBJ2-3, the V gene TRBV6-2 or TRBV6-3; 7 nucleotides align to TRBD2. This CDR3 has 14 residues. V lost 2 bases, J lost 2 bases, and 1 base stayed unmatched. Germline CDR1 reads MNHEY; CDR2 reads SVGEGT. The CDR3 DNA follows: TGTGCCAGCAGTTACGCGGGGGTCACAGATACGCAGTATTTT. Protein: CASSYAGVTDTQYF.

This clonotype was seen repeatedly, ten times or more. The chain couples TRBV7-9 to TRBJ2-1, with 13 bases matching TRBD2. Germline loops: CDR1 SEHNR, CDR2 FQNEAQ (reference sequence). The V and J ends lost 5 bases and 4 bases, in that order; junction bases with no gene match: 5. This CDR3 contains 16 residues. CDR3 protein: CASSTSGGALYNEQFF. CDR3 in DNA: TGTGCCAGCAGCACTAGCGGGGGGGCCTTGTACAATGAGCAGTTCTTC.

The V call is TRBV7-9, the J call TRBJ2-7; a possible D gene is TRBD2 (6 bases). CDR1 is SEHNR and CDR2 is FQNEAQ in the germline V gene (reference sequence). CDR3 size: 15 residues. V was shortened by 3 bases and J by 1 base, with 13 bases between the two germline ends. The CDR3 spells CASSFDGGLSYEQYF. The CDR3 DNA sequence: TGTGCCAGCAGCTTTGATGGGGGACTTTCCTACGAGCAGTACTTC.